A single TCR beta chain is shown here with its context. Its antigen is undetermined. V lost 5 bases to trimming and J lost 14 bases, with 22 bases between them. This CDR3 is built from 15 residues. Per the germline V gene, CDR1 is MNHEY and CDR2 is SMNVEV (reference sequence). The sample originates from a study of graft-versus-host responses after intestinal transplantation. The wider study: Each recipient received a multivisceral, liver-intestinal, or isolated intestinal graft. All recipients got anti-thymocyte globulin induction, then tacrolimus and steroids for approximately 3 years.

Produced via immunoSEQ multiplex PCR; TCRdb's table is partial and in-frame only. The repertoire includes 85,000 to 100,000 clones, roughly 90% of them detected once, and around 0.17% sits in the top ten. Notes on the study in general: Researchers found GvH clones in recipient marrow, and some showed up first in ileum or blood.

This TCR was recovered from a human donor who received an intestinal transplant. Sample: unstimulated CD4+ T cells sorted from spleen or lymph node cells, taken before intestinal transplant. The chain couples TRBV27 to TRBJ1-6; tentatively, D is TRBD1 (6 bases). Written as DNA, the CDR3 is TGTGCCAGCAGTGAACGACAGGCCCAGGGGCTCACCCTCCACTTT. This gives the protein CASSERQAQGLTLHF.